These T cell receptor beta chains were read from a single sample in a study of regulatory T cells in long-lasting Graves disease. Via MiXCR, TCRdb re-called the multiplex PCR reads, giving one row per CDR3 protein. This sample carries about 540,000 distinct CDR3 sequences, roughly 13% of them seen once, and the ten largest clones take roughly a tenth. The same specimen was also included in a second study, on T cells in Graves' hyperthyroidism and ophthalmopathy.

The sequencing used peripheral blood mononuclear cells (PBMCs), collected at new diagnosis, from a patient treated with antithyroid drugs. Receptors originate from a man aged 25 to 45 with Graves disease. CDR3s include the opening cysteine and the closing phenylalanine or tryptophan. Each record gives: CDR3 DNA, CDR3 protein, V gene, D gene, clone size, J gene. A D gene is named only where the DNA matches it firmly. Clone size is stated in some rows and not others, as once, few, many or a class when expanded.

cdr3_nt: TGCGCCAGCAGGCGAGTAGCGGGAGACCACGAGCAGTACTTC
cdr3_aa: CASRRVAGDHEQYF
v_call: TRBV5-1
d_call: TRBD2
clone_size: many
j_call: TRBJ2-7

cdr3_nt: TGTGCCAGCAGGCTGACTAGCGGGGTCTCCTACGAGCAGTACTTC
cdr3_aa: CASRLTSGVSYEQYF
v_call: TRBV11-2
d_call: TRBD2
clone_size: many
j_call: TRBJ2-7

cdr3_nt: TGTGCCAGCAGCTTAAATCTGGCCGGGAGGGGCAATGAGCAGTTCTTC
cdr3_aa: CASSLNLAGRGNEQFF
v_call: TRBV11-2
d_call: TRBD2
clone_size: many
j_call: TRBJ2-1

cdr3_nt: TGTGCCAGCAGCTTCGGGAGCGGGGCCCCCTCCTACAATGAGCAGTTCTTC
cdr3_aa: CASSFGSGAPSYNEQFF
v_call: TRBV7-2
d_call: TRBD2
clone_size: NA
j_call: TRBJ2-1

cdr3_nt: TGTGCCAGCAGCCGGACAGGGGTTCCTGACTGGGGGAACAATGAGCAGTTCTTC
cdr3_aa: CASSRTGVPDWGNNEQFF
v_call: TRBV11-2
d_call: TRBD1
clone_size: few
j_call: TRBJ2-1

cdr3_nt: TGCAGCGCGGGGGACGAAAAACTGTTTTTT
cdr3_aa: CSAGDEKLFF
v_call: TRBV29-1
d_call: NA
clone_size: many
j_call: TRBJ1-4

cdr3_nt: TGTGCCATCAGTGACCTCCACAGCGGCGCGAACACCGGGGAGCTGTTTTTT
cdr3_aa: CAISDLHSGANTGELFF
v_call: TRBV10-3
d_call: NA
clone_size: few
j_call: TRBJ2-2

cdr3_nt: TGTGCCAGCAGCCCGCTTGGGCAGAAAGAGACCCAGTACTTC
cdr3_aa: CASSPLGQKETQYF
v_call: TRBV7-2
d_call: NA
clone_size: many
j_call: TRBJ2-5

cdr3_nt: TGCAGTGCTAGACTAGCGGGATTAACCTACAATGAGCAGTTCTTC
cdr3_aa: CSARLAGLTYNEQFF
v_call: TRBV20-1
d_call: TRBD2
clone_size: NA
j_call: TRBJ2-1

cdr3_nt: TGTGCCAGCAGTGAAACCGGGACTAGCGGGAGAGGGGTCAATGAGCAGTTCTTC
cdr3_aa: CASSETGTSGRGVNEQFF
v_call: TRBV6-4
d_call: TRBD2
clone_size: NA
j_call: TRBJ2-1

cdr3_nt: TGTGCCAGCAGCCAACCGACTAGTGGCAATGAGCAGTTCTTC
cdr3_aa: CASSQPTSGNEQFF
v_call: TRBV4-2
d_call: NA
clone_size: NA
j_call: TRBJ2-1

cdr3_nt: TGTGCCAGTGGGGAGGTCTATGGCTACACCTTC
cdr3_aa: CASGEVYGYTF
v_call: TRBV2
d_call: NA
clone_size: many
j_call: TRBJ1-2

cdr3_nt: TGTGCCAGCAGCCGAGGGGGAGTGAATGAGCAGTTCTTC
cdr3_aa: CASSRGGVNEQFF
v_call: TRBV3-1
d_call: NA
clone_size: many
j_call: TRBJ2-1

cdr3_nt: TGTGCCAGCAGTCAAGAATCGGGGCTATACAATGAGCAGTTCTTC
cdr3_aa: CASSQESGLYNEQFF
v_call: TRBV7-9
d_call: NA
clone_size: few
j_call: TRBJ2-1

cdr3_nt: TGCAGCGTTGAGAGGGACCGAAGAGGAAACACCATATATTTT
cdr3_aa: CSVERDRRGNTIYF
v_call: TRBV29-1
d_call: NA
clone_size: many
j_call: TRBJ1-3

cdr3_nt: TGTGCCAGCAGTTACGCGGGAGCGAACACCGGGGAGCTGTTTTTT
cdr3_aa: CASSYAGANTGELFF
v_call: TRBV6-5
d_call: TRBD2
clone_size: many
j_call: TRBJ2-2

cdr3_nt: TGCAGTGCTAGCACGGGATACAATGAGCAGTTCTTC
cdr3_aa: CSASTGYNEQFF
v_call: TRBV20-1
d_call: NA
clone_size: few
j_call: TRBJ2-1

cdr3_nt: TGTGCCAGCAGTCCCCGGACTAGCGGGAGGGCCGATCGGGGCGGGGAGCTGTTTTTT
cdr3_aa: CASSPRTSGRADRGGELFF
v_call: TRBV27
d_call: TRBD2
clone_size: many
j_call: TRBJ2-2

cdr3_nt: TGTGCCACCGAACCCACAGGGACCGGGGCCAACGTCCTGACTTTC
cdr3_aa: CATEPTGTGANVLTF
v_call: TRBV24-1
d_call: NA
clone_size: NA
j_call: TRBJ2-6

cdr3_nt: TGTGCCAGCAGCTTATCAGGGGAGCAGTACTTC
cdr3_aa: CASSLSGEQYF
v_call: TRBV11-1
d_call: NA
clone_size: many
j_call: TRBJ2-7

cdr3_nt: TGTGCCAGCAGCTTTACATCCGGGTCCTTCAACACTGAAGCTTTCTTT
cdr3_aa: CASSFTSGSFNTEAFF
v_call: TRBV11-2
d_call: NA
clone_size: many
j_call: TRBJ1-1

cdr3_nt: TGTGCCAGCAGTTACTCGGGGCACTACGAGCAGTACTTC
cdr3_aa: CASSYSGHYEQYF
v_call: TRBV6-5
d_call: NA
clone_size: many
j_call: TRBJ2-7

cdr3_nt: TGTGCCACCTCCTCACCGGACGGGGGGACCTACGAGCAGTACTTC
cdr3_aa: CATSSPDGGTYEQYF
v_call: TRBV24-1
d_call: TRBD2
clone_size: few
j_call: TRBJ2-7

cdr3_nt: TGCGCCAGCAGCCAACCACCCGGGAACGGCAATCAGCCCCAGCATTTT
cdr3_aa: CASSQPPGNGNQPQHF
v_call: TRBV4-1
d_call: NA
clone_size: NA
j_call: TRBJ1-5

cdr3_nt: TGTGCCAGCAGGCTGGGACTAGCGGGATCGAATGAGCAGTTCTTC
cdr3_aa: CASRLGLAGSNEQFF
v_call: TRBV6-1
d_call: TRBD2
clone_size: many
j_call: TRBJ2-1

cdr3_nt: TGCAGCGTTTTACCTCTAGAGGCTGATACGCAGTATTTT
cdr3_aa: CSVLPLEADTQYF
v_call: TRBV29-1
d_call: NA
clone_size: many
j_call: TRBJ2-3

cdr3_nt: TGTGCCAGCAGTTTAGGTCCCGAGGAGGACACTGAAGCTTTCTTT
cdr3_aa: CASSLGPEEDTEAFF
v_call: TRBV12-3/TRBV12-4
d_call: NA
clone_size: many
j_call: TRBJ1-1

cdr3_nt: TGTGCCAGCAGTTACTGGGTGGGTTGGGAGACCCAGTACTTC
cdr3_aa: CASSYWVGWETQYF
v_call: TRBV6-5
d_call: NA
clone_size: few
j_call: TRBJ2-5

cdr3_nt: TGTGCCAGTGGGGATTCAGGCAATTCACCCCTCCACTTT
cdr3_aa: CASGDSGNSPLHF
v_call: TRBV19
d_call: NA
clone_size: NA
j_call: TRBJ1-6

cdr3_nt: TGTGCCAGCAGTTTCGGAGGGGGTGGCTACGAGCAGTACTTC
cdr3_aa: CASSFGGGGYEQYF
v_call: TRBV27
d_call: NA
clone_size: many
j_call: TRBJ2-7

cdr3_nt: TGCGCCAGCAGCCTCACAACTAATGAAAAACTGTTTTTT
cdr3_aa: CASSLTTNEKLFF
v_call: TRBV5-1
d_call: NA
clone_size: NA
j_call: TRBJ1-4

cdr3_nt: TGTGCCTCTAGGGGGCCCGTCAATGAGCAGTTCTTC
cdr3_aa: CASRGPVNEQFF
v_call: TRBV30
d_call: TRBD1
clone_size: many
j_call: TRBJ2-1

cdr3_nt: TGTGCCAGCTCACCACCGAGGACTAACGGGGAGCTGTTTTTT
cdr3_aa: CASSPPRTNGELFF
v_call: TRBV18
d_call: NA
clone_size: NA
j_call: TRBJ2-2

cdr3_nt: TGTGCCAGCAGCCCGAGACAGGGGGCGCCTATCCCCGGGGAGCTGTTTTTT
cdr3_aa: CASSPRQGAPIPGELFF
v_call: TRBV11-1
d_call: TRBD1
clone_size: many
j_call: TRBJ2-2

cdr3_nt: TGCAGTGCTGGCCGGGACAGGGGCTACGAGCAGTACTTC
cdr3_aa: CSAGRDRGYEQYF
v_call: TRBV20-1
d_call: TRBD1
clone_size: many
j_call: TRBJ2-7

cdr3_nt: TGTGCCAGCAGCTTAGTTGGGCCGAACACTGAAGCTTTCTTT
cdr3_aa: CASSLVGPNTEAFF
v_call: TRBV7-9
d_call: NA
clone_size: many
j_call: TRBJ1-1

cdr3_nt: TGCAGCGTTGGGGGGCCGGGGCACTACTCCTACGAGCAGTACTTC
cdr3_aa: CSVGGPGHYSYEQYF
v_call: TRBV29-1
d_call: NA
clone_size: many
j_call: TRBJ2-7

cdr3_nt: TGTGCCAGCAGTCGAAGAGGGGAGCCCCAGCATTTT
cdr3_aa: CASSRRGEPQHF
v_call: TRBV6-1
d_call: NA
clone_size: NA
j_call: TRBJ1-5

cdr3_nt: TGTGCCAGCAGCTTGGGACAGGGAATGGACACAGATACGCAGTATTTT
cdr3_aa: CASSLGQGMDTDTQYF
v_call: TRBV7-9
d_call: TRBD1
clone_size: few
j_call: TRBJ2-3

cdr3_nt: TGTGCCAGCAGCTCGCGGACAGGTCACCACACTGAAGCTTTCTTT
cdr3_aa: CASSSRTGHHTEAFF
v_call: TRBV13
d_call: TRBD1
clone_size: many
j_call: TRBJ1-1

cdr3_nt: TGTGCCAGCAGTGCGGGGGATATGATTGAGACCCAGTACTTC
cdr3_aa: CASSAGDMIETQYF
v_call: TRBV2
d_call: NA
clone_size: NA
j_call: TRBJ2-5

cdr3_nt: TGTGCCTGGAGGGCCGGGGGACACTTCTCCTACAATGAGCAGTTCTTC
cdr3_aa: CAWRAGGHFSYNEQFF
v_call: TRBV30
d_call: NA
clone_size: many
j_call: TRBJ2-1

cdr3_nt: TGTGCCAGCAGCGGAGGGAATTTGGGTGAGCAGTTCTTC
cdr3_aa: CASSGGNLGEQFF
v_call: TRBV6-2/TRBV6-3
d_call: NA
clone_size: many
j_call: TRBJ2-1

cdr3_nt: TGTGCCAGCAGCTTATCCACCGGAAACTACGAGCAGTACTTC
cdr3_aa: CASSLSTGNYEQYF
v_call: TRBV11-2
d_call: NA
clone_size: many
j_call: TRBJ2-7

cdr3_nt: TGTGCCAGCAGGGGCCATGAGACCCAGTACTTC
cdr3_aa: CASRGHETQYF
v_call: TRBV6-1
d_call: NA
clone_size: NA
j_call: TRBJ2-5

cdr3_nt: TGTGCCAGCAGTTTAAACTACAGGGGAGATACGCAGTATTTT
cdr3_aa: CASSLNYRGDTQYF
v_call: TRBV27
d_call: TRBD1
clone_size: many
j_call: TRBJ2-3

cdr3_nt: TGTGCCAGCAGTTTAAGGGCAGGGGGCCTCTCTGGAAACACCATATATTTT
cdr3_aa: CASSLRAGGLSGNTIYF
v_call: TRBV27
d_call: TRBD1
clone_size: many
j_call: TRBJ1-3

cdr3_nt: TGTGCCAGCAGTAATACCGGGACAGGGGGCCACACCGGGGAGCTGTTTTTT
cdr3_aa: CASSNTGTGGHTGELFF
v_call: TRBV12-3/TRBV12-4
d_call: TRBD1
clone_size: many
j_call: TRBJ2-2

cdr3_nt: TGTGCCAGCAGCCAAGCGGAGGGAAAACTGTTTTTT
cdr3_aa: CASSQAEGKLFF
v_call: TRBV3-1
d_call: NA
clone_size: many
j_call: TRBJ1-4

cdr3_nt: TGTGCCAGCAGCTTAGGTCCCCCAGGCTCTGGAAACACCATATATTTT
cdr3_aa: CASSLGPPGSGNTIYF
v_call: TRBV7-8
d_call: NA
clone_size: many
j_call: TRBJ1-3

cdr3_nt: TGCAGTGCTAGAGATATCTGGGGAGCTGAGCAGTTCTTC
cdr3_aa: CSARDIWGAEQFF
v_call: TRBV20-1
d_call: NA
clone_size: many
j_call: TRBJ2-1

cdr3_nt: TGTGCCAGCTCACCACCGGTTAAAACAGATACGCAGTATTTT
cdr3_aa: CASSPPVKTDTQYF
v_call: TRBV18
d_call: NA
clone_size: many
j_call: TRBJ2-3

cdr3_nt: TGTGCCAGTAGTGTCGCGGCAATAAATGAGCAGTTCTTC
cdr3_aa: CASSVAAINEQFF
v_call: TRBV19
d_call: NA
clone_size: NA
j_call: TRBJ2-1

cdr3_nt: TGTGCCAGCAGCCGAGGACTAGGAAGTGAGCAGTTCTTC
cdr3_aa: CASSRGLGSEQFF
v_call: TRBV2
d_call: TRBD2
clone_size: many
j_call: TRBJ2-1

cdr3_nt: TGTGCCAGCACGGGACTAGCGGGAGGTGAGGGCTACGAGCAGTACTTC
cdr3_aa: CASTGLAGGEGYEQYF
v_call: TRBV2
d_call: TRBD2
clone_size: many
j_call: TRBJ2-7

cdr3_nt: TGTGCCAGCTTCCCTCAATTTGGAGAGACCCAGTACTTC
cdr3_aa: CASFPQFGETQYF
v_call: TRBV5-6
d_call: NA
clone_size: few
j_call: TRBJ2-5

cdr3_nt: TGTGCCAGCAGCTTAGCAGGAAGGGCAGGTGTTCAGCCCCAGCATTTT
cdr3_aa: CASSLAGRAGVQPQHF
v_call: TRBV7-9
d_call: NA
clone_size: NA
j_call: TRBJ1-5

cdr3_nt: TGCAGTATCCCCACAGATACGCAGTATTTT
cdr3_aa: CSIPTDTQYF
v_call: TRBV20-1
d_call: NA
clone_size: many
j_call: TRBJ2-3

cdr3_nt: TGTGCCAGCAGTTTAGGCCTAGCGGGAGTCCAAGAGCAGTACTTC
cdr3_aa: CASSLGLAGVQEQYF
v_call: TRBV27
d_call: TRBD2
clone_size: many
j_call: TRBJ2-7

cdr3_nt: TGTGCCAGCAGCGTAGCCCAAACTACGCATGAGCAGTTCTTC
cdr3_aa: CASSVAQTTHEQFF
v_call: TRBV9
d_call: NA
clone_size: many
j_call: TRBJ2-1